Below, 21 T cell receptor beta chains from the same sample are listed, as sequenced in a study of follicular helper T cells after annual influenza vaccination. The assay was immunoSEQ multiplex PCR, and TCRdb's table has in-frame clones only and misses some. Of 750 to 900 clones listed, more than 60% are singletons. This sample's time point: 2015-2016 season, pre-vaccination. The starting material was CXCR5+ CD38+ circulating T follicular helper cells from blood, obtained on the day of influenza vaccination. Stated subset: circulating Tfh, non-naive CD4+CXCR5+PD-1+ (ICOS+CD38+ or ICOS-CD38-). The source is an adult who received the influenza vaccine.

DNA for the CDR3: TGTGCCACCAGCAGAGATAGGAACGGGAGGACCCAGTACTTC. Translation: CATSRDRNGRTQYF. The chain carries TRBV15 and TRBJ2-5; the D gene is possibly TRBD2 (6 bases). The germline V gene has CDR1 LNHNV and CDR2 YYDKDF (reference sequence). Trimming stripped 0 bases from V and 7 bases from J, with 12 bases between. The CDR3 sequence is 14 residues long.

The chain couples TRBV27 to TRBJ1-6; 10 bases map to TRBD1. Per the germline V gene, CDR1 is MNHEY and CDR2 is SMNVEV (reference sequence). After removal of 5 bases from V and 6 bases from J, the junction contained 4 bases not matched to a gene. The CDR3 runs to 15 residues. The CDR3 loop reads CASSLTGGSNSPLHF. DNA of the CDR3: TGTGCCAGCAGTCTGACAGGGGGCAGTAATTCACCCCTCCACTTT.

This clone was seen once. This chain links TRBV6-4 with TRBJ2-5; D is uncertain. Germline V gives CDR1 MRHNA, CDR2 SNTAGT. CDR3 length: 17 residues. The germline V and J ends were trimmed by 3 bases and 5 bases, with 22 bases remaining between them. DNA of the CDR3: TGTGCCAGCAGTGAGCGTAGCAGGATCATCGTCGACGAGACCCAGTACTTC. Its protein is CASSERSRIIVDETQYF.

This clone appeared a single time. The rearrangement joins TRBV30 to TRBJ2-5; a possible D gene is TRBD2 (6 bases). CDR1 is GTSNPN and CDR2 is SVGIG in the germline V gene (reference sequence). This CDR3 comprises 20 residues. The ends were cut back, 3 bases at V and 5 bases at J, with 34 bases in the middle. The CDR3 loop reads CAWRNRGRGIFEGGSETQYF. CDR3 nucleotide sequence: TGTGCCTGGAGAAACCGAGGACGGGGGATCTTTGAGGGAGGCTCGGAGACCCAGTACTTC. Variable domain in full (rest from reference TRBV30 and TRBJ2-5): SQTIHQWPATLVQPVGSPLSLECTVEGTSNPNLYWYRQAAGRGLQLLFYSVGIGQISSEVPQNLSASRPQDRQFILSSKKLLLSDSGFYLCAWRNRGRGIFEGGSETQYFGPGTRLLVL.

The CDR3 DNA reads TGTGCCAGGGGGCAGGAGAACACTGAAGCTTTCTTT. Amino acid sequence: CARGQENTEAFF. This rearrangement joins TRBV2 to TRBJ1-1; D perhaps matches TRBD1 (5 bases). Per the germline V gene, CDR1 is SNHLY and CDR2 is FYNNEI. CDR3 length: 12 residues. The V end was cut by 9 bases, the J end by 1 base, with 9 bases between.

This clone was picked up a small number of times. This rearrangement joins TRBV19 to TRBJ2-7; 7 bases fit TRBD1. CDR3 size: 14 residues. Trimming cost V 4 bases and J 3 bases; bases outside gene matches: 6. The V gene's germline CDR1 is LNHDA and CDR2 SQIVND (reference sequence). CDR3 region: CASSTRDRVYEQYF. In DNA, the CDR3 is TGTGCCAGTAGTACCCGGGACAGAGTCTACGAGCAGTACTTC. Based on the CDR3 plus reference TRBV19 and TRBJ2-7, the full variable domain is DGGITQSPKYLFRKEGQNVTLSCEQNLNHDAMYWYRQDPGQGLRLIYYSQIVNDFQKGDIAEGYSVSREKKESFPLTVTSAQKNPTAFYLCASSTRDRVYEQYFGPGTRLTVT.

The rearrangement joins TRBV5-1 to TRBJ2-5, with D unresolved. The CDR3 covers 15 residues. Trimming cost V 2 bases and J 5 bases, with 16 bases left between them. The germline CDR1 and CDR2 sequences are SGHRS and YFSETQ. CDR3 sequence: CASSLRTGKGETQYF. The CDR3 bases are TGCGCCAGCAGCTTACGGACGGGCAAGGGCGAGACCCAGTACTTC.

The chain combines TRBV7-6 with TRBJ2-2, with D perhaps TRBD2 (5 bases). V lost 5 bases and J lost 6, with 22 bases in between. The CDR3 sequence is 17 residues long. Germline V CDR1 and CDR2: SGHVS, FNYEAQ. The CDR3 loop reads CASSVRPPGGSPGELFF. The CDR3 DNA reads TGTGCCAGCAGCGTACGCCCCCCAGGTGGGAGCCCCGGGGAGCTGTTTTTT.

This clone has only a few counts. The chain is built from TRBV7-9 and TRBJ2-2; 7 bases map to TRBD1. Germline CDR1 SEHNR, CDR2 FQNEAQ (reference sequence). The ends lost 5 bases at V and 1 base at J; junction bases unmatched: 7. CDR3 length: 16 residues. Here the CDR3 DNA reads TGTGCCAGCAGCAAATCCGGGACAGTGAACACCGGGGAGCTGTTTTTT. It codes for CASSKSGTVNTGELFF.

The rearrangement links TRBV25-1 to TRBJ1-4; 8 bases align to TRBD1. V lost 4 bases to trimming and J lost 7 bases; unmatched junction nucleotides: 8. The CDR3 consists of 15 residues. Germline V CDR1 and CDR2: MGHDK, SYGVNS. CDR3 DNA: TGTGCCAGCAGTGCTGGCCGGACAGGGATTGAAAAACTGTTTTTT. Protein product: CASSAGRTGIEKLFF.

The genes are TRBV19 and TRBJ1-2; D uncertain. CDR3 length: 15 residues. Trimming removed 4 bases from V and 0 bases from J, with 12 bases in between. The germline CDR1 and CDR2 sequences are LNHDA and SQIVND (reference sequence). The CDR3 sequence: CASSSGQATNYGYTF. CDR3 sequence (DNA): TGTGCCAGTAGTAGTGGGCAGGCTACTAACTATGGCTACACCTTC.

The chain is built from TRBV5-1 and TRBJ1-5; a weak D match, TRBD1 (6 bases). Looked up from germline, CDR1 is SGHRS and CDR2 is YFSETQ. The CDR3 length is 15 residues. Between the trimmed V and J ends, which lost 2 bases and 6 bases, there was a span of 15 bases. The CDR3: CASSLTPGESQPQHF. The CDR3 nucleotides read TGCGCCAGCAGCTTAACCCCAGGGGAGTCTCAGCCCCAGCATTTT.

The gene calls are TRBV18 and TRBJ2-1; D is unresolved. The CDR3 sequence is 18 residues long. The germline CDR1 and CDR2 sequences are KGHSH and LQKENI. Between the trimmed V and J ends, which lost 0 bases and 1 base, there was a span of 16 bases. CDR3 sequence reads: CASSPPSQLQTSYNEQFF. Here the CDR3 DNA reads TGTGCCAGCTCACCACCGTCCCAACTTCAAACTTCCTACAATGAGCAGTTCTTC.

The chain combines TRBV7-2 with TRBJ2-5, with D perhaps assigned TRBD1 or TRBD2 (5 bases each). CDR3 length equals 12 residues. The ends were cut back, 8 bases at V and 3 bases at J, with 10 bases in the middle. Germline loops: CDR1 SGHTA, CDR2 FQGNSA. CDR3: CASGTMKETQYF. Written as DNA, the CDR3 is TGTGCCAGCGGGACGATGAAAGAGACCCAGTACTTC.

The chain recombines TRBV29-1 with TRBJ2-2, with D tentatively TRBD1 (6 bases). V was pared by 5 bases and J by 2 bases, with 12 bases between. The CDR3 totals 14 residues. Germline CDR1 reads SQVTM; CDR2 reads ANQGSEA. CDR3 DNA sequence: TGCAGCGTTAAACAGGGAACAAACACCGGGGAGCTGTTTTTT. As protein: CSVKQGTNTGELFF.

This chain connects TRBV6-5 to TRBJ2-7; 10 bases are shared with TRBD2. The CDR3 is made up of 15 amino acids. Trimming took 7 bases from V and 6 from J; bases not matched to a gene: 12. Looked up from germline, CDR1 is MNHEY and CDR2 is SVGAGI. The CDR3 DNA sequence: TGTGCCAGCATGGCTAGCGGGGGATCATCCGGCGAGCAGTACTTC. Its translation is CASMASGGSSGEQYF.

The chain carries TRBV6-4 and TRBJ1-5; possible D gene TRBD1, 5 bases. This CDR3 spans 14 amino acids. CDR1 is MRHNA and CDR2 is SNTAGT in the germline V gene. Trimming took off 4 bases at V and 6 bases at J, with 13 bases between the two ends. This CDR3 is CASSARAWGQPQHF. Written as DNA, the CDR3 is TGTGCCAGCAGTGCCAGGGCGTGGGGTCAGCCCCAGCATTTT.

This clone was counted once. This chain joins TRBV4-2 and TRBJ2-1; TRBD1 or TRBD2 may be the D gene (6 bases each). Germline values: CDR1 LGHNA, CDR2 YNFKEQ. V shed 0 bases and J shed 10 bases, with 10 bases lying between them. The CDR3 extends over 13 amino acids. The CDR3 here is CASSQDRGREQFF. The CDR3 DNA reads TGTGCCAGCAGCCAAGATAGGGGGAGGGAGCAGTTCTTC.

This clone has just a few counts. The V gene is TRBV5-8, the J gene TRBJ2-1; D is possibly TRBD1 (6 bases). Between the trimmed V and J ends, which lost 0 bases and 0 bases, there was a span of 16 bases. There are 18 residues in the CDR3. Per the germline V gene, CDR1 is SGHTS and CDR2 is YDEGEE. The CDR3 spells CASSLGSGGRSSYNEQFF. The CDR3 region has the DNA TGTGCCAGCAGCTTGGGCTCTGGGGGCCGGAGCTCCTACAATGAGCAGTTCTTC. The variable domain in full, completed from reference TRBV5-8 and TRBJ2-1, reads EAGVTQSPTHLIKTRGQQATLRCSPISGHTSVYWYQQALGLGLQFLLWYDEGEERNRGNFPPRFSGRQFPNYSSELNVNALELEDSALYLCASSLGSGGRSSYNEQFFGPGTRLTVL.

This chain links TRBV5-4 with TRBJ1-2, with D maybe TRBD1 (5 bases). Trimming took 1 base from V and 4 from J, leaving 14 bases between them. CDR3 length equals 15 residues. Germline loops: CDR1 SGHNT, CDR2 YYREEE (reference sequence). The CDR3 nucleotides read TGTGCCAGCAGCTTGCCGTCGGGGGGTCGCTATGGCTACACCTTC. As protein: CASSLPSGGRYGYTF. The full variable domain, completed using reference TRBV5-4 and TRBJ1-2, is ETGVTQSPTHLIKTRGQQVTLRCSSQSGHNTVSWYQQALGQGPQFIFQYYREEENGRGNFPPRFSGLQFPNYSSELNVNALELDDSALYLCASSLPSGGRYGYTFGSGTRLTVV.

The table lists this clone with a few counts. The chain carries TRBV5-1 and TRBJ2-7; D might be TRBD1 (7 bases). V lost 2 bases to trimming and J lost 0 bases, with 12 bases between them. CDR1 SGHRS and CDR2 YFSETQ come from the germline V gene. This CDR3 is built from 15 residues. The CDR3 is CASSFRQGGSYEQYF. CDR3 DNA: TGCGCCAGCAGCTTTCGGCAGGGGGGCTCCTACGAGCAGTACTTC.